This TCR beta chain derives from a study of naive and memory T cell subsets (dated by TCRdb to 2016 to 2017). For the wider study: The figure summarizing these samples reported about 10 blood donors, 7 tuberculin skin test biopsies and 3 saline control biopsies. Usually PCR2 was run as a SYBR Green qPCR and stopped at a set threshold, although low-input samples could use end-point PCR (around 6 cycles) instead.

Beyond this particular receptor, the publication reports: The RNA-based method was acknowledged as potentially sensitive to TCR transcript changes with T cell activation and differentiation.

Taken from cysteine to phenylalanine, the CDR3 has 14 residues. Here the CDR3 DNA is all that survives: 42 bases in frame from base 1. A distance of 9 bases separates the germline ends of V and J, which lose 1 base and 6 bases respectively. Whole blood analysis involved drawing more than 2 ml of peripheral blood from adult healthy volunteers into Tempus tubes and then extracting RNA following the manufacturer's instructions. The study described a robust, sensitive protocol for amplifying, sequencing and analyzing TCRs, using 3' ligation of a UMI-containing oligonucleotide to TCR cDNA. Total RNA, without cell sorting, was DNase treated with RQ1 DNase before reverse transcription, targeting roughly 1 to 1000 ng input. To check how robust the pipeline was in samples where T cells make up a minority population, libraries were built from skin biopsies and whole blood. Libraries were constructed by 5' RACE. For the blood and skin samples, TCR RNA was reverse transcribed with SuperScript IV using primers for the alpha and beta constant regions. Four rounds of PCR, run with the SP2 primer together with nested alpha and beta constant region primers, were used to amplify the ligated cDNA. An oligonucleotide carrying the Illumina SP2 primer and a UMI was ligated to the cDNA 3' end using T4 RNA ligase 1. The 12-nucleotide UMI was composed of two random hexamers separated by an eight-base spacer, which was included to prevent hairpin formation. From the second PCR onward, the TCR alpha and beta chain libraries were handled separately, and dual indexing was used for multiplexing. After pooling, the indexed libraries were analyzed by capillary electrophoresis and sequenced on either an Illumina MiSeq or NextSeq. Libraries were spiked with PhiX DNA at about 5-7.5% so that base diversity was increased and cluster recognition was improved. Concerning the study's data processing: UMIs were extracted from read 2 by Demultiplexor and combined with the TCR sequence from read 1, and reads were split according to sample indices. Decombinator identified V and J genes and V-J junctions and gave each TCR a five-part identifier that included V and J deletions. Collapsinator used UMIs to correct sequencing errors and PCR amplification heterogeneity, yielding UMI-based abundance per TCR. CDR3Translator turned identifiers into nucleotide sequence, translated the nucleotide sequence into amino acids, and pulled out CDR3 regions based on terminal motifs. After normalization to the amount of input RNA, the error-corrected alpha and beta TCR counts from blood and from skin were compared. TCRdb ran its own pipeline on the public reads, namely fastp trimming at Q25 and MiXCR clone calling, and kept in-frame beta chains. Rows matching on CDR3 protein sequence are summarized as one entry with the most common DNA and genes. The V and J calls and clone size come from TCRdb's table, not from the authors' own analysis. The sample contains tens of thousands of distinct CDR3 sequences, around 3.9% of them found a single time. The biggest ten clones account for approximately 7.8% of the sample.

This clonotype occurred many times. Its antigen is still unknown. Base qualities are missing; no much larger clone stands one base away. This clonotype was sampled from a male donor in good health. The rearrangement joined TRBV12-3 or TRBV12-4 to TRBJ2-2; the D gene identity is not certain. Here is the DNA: TGTGCCAGCAGTTTAGAATCCAGCCCCGGGGAGCTGTTTTTT. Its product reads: CASSLESSPGELFF.